Presented here are 10 T cell receptor beta chains from one specimen sequenced in a study of blood T cells in healthy people across ages. Primed by a sample-barcoded 5' primer and a J-beta primer mix, a second PCR proceeded for about 6 to 11 cycles. One entry per CDR3 protein, called by TCRdb with MiXCR from the 5' RACE reads. This sample has 1.5 million to 2 million distinct CDR3 sequences, with about 50% found just once. The sequencing sample was made of blood. These receptors came from a woman aged 40 to 50 in good health.

This clonotype was counted between two and nine times. The chain is built from TRBV14 and TRBJ2-7; TRBD2 might be the D (6 bases). The CDR3 totals 15 residues. Germline values: CDR1 SGHDN, CDR2 FVKESK. Trimming left V 3 bases short and J 2 bases short, with 14 bases between. The chain's CDR3 is CASSHGGTPAYEQYF. In DNA form, the CDR3 reads TGTGCCAGCAGCCATGGGGGGACTCCAGCCTACGAGCAGTACTTC.

This chain connects TRBV10-3 to TRBJ2-7; D is possibly TRBD2 (6 bases). The CDR3 is 14 amino acids. V shed 6 bases and J shed 1 base, with 13 bases lying between them. CDR1 and CDR2 from the germline V gene are ENHRY and SYGVKD. This CDR3 reads CAISAQAGSYEQYF. In nucleotides, the CDR3 is TGTGCCATCAGCGCACAGGCGGGATCCTACGAGCAGTACTTC.

This clonotype was observed a handful of times. The chain has TRBV9 and TRBJ2-3; TRBD1 matches 9 bases. The V gene's germline CDR1 is SGDLS and CDR2 YYNGEE. V gave up 2 bases and J gave up 2 bases; unmatched junction bases: 9. This CDR3 spans 17 amino acids. DNA of the CDR3: TGTGCCAGCAGCGTTCGTTCGACAGGGGGTTACACAGATACGCAGTATTTT. This encodes CASSVRSTGGYTDTQYF.

This chain uses TRBV7-9 with TRBJ1-1; D uncertain. The CDR3 is 13 amino acids. Germline V CDR1 and CDR2: SEHNR, FQNEAQ (reference sequence). The V end was cut by 5 bases, the J end by 3 bases, with 10 bases between. The CDR3 region is CASSPVSDTEAFF. CDR3 sequence (DNA): TGTGCCAGCAGCCCAGTGTCGGACACTGAAGCTTTCTTT.

This rearrangement joins TRBV5-1 to TRBJ2-3; 9 nucleotides align to TRBD1. V shed 1 base, J shed 2 bases, and the junction held 11 bases outside the gene matches. Per germline, CDR1 SGHRS and CDR2 YFSETQ. The CDR3 extends over 18 amino acids. CDR3 sequence: CASSLPTRQGVVTDTQYF. CDR3 nucleotide sequence: TGCGCCAGCAGCTTGCCTACGAGACAGGGGGTGGTCACAGATACGCAGTATTTT.

This clonotype was observed at least ten times. This chain connects TRBV7-2 to TRBJ2-5, with 11 bases identical to TRBD1. CDR3 length: 14 amino acids. The V segment lost 6 bases and the J segment 2 bases; nucleotides outside the gene matches: 2. CDR1 and CDR2 from the germline V gene are SGHTA and FQGNSA. This CDR3 is CASSWDRGQETQYF. In nucleotides, the CDR3 is TGTGCCAGCAGTTGGGACAGGGGGCAAGAGACCCAGTACTTC.

This clonotype was counted a few times. The V call is TRBV20-1, the J call TRBJ2-5, with 7 positions matching TRBD1. Germline CDR1 is DFQATT and CDR2 is SNEGSKA (reference sequence). The CDR3 covers 14 residues. J was trimmed by 2 bases and V by 0 bases; bases with no gene match: 3. The CDR3 DNA follows: TGCAGTGCTAGAGACCCCAGGGGGCAAGAGACCCAGTACTTC. Translation gives CSARDPRGQETQYF.

The chain joins TRBV5-1 to TRBJ2-7, with a weak D call TRBD2 (5 bases). The germline V gene has CDR1 SGHRS and CDR2 YFSETQ. This CDR3 has 14 amino acids. V was cut by 5 bases and J by 1 base, with 13 bases left in between. DNA for the CDR3: TGCGCCAGCAGAAGCGGCAGGCCATCCTACGAGCAGTACTTC. Protein: CASRSGRPSYEQYF.

This chain uses TRBV9 with TRBJ2-7; D not certain. Trimming took off 0 bases at V and 5 bases at J, with 12 bases between the two ends. The CDR3 is made up of 14 amino acids. The germline CDR1 and CDR2 sequences are SGDLS and YYNGEE. The CDR3 nucleotides are TGTGCCAGCAGCGTAGATGCAAGGTCCCACGAGCAGTACTTC. The encoded protein is CASSVDARSHEQYF.

This clonotype was counted between two and nine times. The chain combines TRBV4-1 with TRBJ2-5, with D possibly matching TRBD2 (5 bases). Trimming stripped 0 bases from V and 4 bases from J, with 18 bases between. The germline V gene encodes CDR1 MGHRA and CDR2 YSYEKL. CDR3 length: 17 amino acids. The CDR3 sequence is CASSQEPGRGGRETQYF. DNA for the CDR3: TGCGCCAGCAGCCAAGAACCGGGGAGAGGAGGTCGAGAGACCCAGTACTTC.